What follows describes a single T cell receptor beta chain. Its antigen is not identified. Measured with immunoSEQ multiplex PCR; TCRdb has only the in-frame clones, and not every one. In the table there are over 25,000 clones, around 90% of which are singletons. The sample comes from a study of T cell clonotyping in hematopoietic cell transplantation. Study-wide points: Cells were unsorted, so CD4 and CD8 contributions were not separated. Pathologically expanded recipient clonotypes increased progressively from day 30 to day 180 as diversity fell.

The receptor was isolated from a female patient in her forties or fifties who had an allogeneic stem cell transplant from a related donor, so the T cells may come from the graft donor. Some clones in this sample may be carry-over from other donors' samples. Sequenced here: PBMCs, sampled 100 days after allogeneic stem cell transplant.

DNA of the CDR3: TGCAGCGTCCTTCGACTAGCGGGGGAAGAGACCCAGTACTTC. Translated, it gives CSVLRLAGEETQYF. This chain connects TRBV29-1 to TRBJ2-5; 12 bases agree with TRBD2. Germline values: CDR1 SQVTM, CDR2 ANQGSEA. Trimming at V came to 6 bases and at J to 3 bases, leaving 5 bases not matched to a gene. This CDR3 region has 14 residues. Full variable domain (outside the CDR3, taken from reference TRBV29-1 and TRBJ2-5): SAVISQKPSRDICQRGTSLTIQCQVDSQVTMMFWYRQQPGQSLTLIATANQGSEATYESGFVIDKFPISRPNLTFSTLTVSNMSPEDSSIYLCSVLRLAGEETQYFGPGTRLLVL.